The sequence of this TCR beta chain was determined in a study of blood T cell repertoires in COVID-19. Assay: immunoSEQ multiplex PCR; the TCRdb copy retains only in-frame clones and omits some. The sample lists 25,000 to 35,000 clones, 85% seen once, with under 30% in the top ten. This clone has more than one count but fewer than ten. V was shortened by 5 bases and J by 5 bases, with 12 bases between the two germline ends. Germline values: CDR1 SEHNR, CDR2 FQNEAQ (reference sequence). There are 13 residues in the CDR3. Specimen: peripheral blood. This TCR derives from a human donor in a cohort sampled during active COVID-19. The chain employs TRBV7-9 and TRBJ1-2; a possible D gene is TRBD1 (5 bases). CDR3 protein: CASSPETVYGYTF. In DNA form, the CDR3 reads TGTGCCAGCAGCCCCGAGACAGTGTATGGCTACACCTTC.